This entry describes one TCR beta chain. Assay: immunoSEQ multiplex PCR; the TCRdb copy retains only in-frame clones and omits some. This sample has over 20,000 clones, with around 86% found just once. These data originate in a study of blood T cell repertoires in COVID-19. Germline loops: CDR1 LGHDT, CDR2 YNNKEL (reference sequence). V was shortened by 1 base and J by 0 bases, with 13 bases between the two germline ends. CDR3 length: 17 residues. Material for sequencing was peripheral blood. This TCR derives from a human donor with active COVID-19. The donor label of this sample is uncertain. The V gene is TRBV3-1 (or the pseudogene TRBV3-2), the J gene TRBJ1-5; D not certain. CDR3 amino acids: CASSQGAAAYSNQPQHF. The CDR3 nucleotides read TGTGCCAGCAGCCAAGGGGCAGCAGCCTATAGCAATCAGCCCCAGCATTTT.